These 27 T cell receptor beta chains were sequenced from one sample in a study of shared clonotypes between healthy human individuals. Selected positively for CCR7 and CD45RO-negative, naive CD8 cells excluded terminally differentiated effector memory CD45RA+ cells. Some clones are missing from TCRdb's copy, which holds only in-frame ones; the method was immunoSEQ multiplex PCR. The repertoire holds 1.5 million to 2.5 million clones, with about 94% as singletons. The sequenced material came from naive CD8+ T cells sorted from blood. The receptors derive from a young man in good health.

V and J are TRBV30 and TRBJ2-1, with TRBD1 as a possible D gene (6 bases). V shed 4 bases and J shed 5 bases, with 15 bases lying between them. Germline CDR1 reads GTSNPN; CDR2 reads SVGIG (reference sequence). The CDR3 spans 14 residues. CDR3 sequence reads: CAWTLRGRHNEQFF. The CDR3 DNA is TGTGCCTGGACCCTCAGGGGCCGTCACAATGAGCAGTTCTTC.

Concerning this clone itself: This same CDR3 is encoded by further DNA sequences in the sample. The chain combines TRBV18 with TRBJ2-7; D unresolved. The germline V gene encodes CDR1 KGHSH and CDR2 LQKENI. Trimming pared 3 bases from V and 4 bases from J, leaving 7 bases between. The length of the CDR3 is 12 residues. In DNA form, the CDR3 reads TGTGCCAGCTCACCCACTTCTTACGAGCAGTACTTC. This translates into CASSPTSYEQYF.

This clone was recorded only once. CDR3 DNA: TGTGCCATCAGTGAGCCGGAGGATCTGAACAGTCGAATTACCCCCAATGAGCAGTTCTTC. Its translation: CAISEPEDLNSRITPNEQFF. This rearrangement joins TRBV10-3 to TRBJ2-1; D is possibly TRBD2 (5 bases). The CDR3 has 20 amino acids. V was clipped by 2 bases and J by 6 bases, with 29 bases between them. The V gene's germline CDR1 is ENHRY and CDR2 SYGVKD.

CDR3 sequence (DNA): TGTGCCAGCAGCTTGTGGACAGGGGGCGGGTACGAGCAGTACTTC. Amino acid sequence: CASSLWTGGGYEQYF. V usage is TRBV5-6 and J usage is TRBJ2-7, with 11 bases matching TRBD1. In germline, CDR1 is SGHDT, CDR2 YYEEEE. After removal of 1 base from V and 4 bases from J, the junction contained 4 bases not matched to a gene. The CDR3 contains 15 residues.

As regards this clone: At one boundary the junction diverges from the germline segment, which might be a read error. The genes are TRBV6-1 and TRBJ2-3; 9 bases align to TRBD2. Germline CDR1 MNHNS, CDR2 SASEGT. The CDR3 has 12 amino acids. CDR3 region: CASSEIGGRARF. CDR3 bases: TGTGCCAGCAGTGAAATTGGCGGGAGGGCCAGGTTT.

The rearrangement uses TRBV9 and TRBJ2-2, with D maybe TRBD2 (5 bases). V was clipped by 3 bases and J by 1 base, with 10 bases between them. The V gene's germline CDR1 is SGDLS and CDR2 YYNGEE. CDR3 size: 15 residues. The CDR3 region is CASSAADLNTGELFF. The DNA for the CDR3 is TGTGCCAGCAGCGCAGCGGATTTGAACACCGGGGAGCTGTTTTTT.

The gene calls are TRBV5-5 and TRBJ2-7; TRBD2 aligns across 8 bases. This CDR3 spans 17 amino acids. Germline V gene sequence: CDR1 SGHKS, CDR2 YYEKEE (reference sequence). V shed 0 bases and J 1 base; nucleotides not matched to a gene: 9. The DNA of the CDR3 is TGTGCCAGCAGCTTGGTTCGAGTGTCTAGCGGGTCCTACGAGCAGTACTTC. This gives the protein CASSLVRVSSGSYEQYF.

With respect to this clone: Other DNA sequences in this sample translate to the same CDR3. The CDR3 sequence is CASSLEAGMNTEAFF. The CDR3 bases are TGTGCCAGCAGCTTGGAGGCAGGTATGAACACTGAAGCTTTCTTT. This chain joins TRBV5-6 and TRBJ1-1; D remains unclear. Per germline, CDR1 SGHDT and CDR2 YYEEEE. V was clipped by 0 bases and J by 0 bases, with 9 bases between them. The CDR3 length is 15 residues. Complete variable domain (other parts from reference TRBV5-6 and TRBJ1-1): DAGVTQSPTHLIKTRGQQVTLRCSPKSGHDTVSWYQQALGQGPQFIFQYYEEEERQRGNFPDRFSGHQFPNYSSELNVNALLLGDSALYLCASSLEAGMNTEAFFGQGTRLTVV.

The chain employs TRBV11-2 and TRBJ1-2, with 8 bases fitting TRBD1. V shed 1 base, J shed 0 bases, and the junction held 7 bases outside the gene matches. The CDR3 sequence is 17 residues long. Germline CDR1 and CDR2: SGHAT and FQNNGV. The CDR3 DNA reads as TGTGCCAGCAGCTTAGTCCCTGGGACAGGCGCTAACTATGGCTACACCTTC. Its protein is CASSLVPGTGANYGYTF.

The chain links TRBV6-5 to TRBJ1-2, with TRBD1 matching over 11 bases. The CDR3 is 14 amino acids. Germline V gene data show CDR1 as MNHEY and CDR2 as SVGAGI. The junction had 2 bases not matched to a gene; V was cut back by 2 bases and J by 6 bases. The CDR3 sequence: CASSYMGQGDGYTF. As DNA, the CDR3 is TGTGCCAGCAGTTACATGGGACAGGGGGATGGCTACACCTTC.

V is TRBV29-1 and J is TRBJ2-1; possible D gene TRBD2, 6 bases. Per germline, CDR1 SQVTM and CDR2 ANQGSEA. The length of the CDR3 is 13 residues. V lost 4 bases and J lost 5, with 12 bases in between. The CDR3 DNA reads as TGCAGCGTTGGGGCTAGCGATCACAATGAGCAGTTCTTC. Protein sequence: CSVGASDHNEQFF.

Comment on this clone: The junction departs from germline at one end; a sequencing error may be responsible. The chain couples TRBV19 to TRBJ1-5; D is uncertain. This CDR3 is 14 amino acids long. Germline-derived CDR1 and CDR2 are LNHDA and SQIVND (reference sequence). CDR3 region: CATSRADSNQPQHF. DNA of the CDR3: TGTGCCACTAGTCGAGCCGATAGCAATCAGCCCCAGCATTTT.

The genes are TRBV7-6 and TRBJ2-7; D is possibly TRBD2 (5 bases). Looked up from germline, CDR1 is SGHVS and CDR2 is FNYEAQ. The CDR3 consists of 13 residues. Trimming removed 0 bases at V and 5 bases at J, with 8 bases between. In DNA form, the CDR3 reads TGTGCCAGCAGCTTAGCCGAGGGTCACGAGCAGTACTTC. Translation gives CASSLAEGHEQYF.

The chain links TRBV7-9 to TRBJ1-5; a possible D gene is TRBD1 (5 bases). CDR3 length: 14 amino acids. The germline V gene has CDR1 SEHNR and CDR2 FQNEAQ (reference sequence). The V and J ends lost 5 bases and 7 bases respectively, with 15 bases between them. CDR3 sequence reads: CASSHPGLGQPQHF. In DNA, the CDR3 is TGTGCCAGCAGCCATCCAGGGCTGGGACAGCCCCAGCATTTT.

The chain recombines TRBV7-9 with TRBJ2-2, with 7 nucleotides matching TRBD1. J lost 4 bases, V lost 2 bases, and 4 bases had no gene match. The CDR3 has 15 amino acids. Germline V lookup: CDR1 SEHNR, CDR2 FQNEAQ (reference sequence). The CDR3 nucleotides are TGTGCCAGCAGCTTATCGGCAGGGGGCACCGGGGAGCTGTTTTTT. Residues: CASSLSAGGTGELFF.

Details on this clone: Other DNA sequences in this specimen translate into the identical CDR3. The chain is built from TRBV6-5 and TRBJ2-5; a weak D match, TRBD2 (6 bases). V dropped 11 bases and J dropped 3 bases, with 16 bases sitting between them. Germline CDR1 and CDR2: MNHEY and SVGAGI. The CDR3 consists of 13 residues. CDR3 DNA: TGTGCCTCCTCCTGGGACTCTGAAGAGACCCAGTACTTC. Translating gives CASSWDSEETQYF.

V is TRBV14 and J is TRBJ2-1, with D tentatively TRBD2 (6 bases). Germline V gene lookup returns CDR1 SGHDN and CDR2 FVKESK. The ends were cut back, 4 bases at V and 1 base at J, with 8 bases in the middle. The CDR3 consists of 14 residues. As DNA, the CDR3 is TGTGCCAGCAGCCTGGAGGGATCCTACAATGAGCAGTTCTTC. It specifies CASSLEGSYNEQFF.

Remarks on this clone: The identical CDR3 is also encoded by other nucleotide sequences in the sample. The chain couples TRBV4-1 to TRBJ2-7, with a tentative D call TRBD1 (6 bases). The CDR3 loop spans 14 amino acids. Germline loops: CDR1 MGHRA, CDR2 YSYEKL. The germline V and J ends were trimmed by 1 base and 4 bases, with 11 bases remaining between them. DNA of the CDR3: TGCGCCAGCAGCCAAGTCAAGGACAGTTACGAGCAGTACTTC. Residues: CASSQVKDSYEQYF.

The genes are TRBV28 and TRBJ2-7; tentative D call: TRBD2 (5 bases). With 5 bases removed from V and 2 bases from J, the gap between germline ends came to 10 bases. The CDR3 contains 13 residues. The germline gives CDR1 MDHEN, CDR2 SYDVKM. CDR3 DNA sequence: TGTGCCAGCAGTCCCAGACTAACCTACGAGCAGTACTTC. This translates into CASSPRLTYEQYF.

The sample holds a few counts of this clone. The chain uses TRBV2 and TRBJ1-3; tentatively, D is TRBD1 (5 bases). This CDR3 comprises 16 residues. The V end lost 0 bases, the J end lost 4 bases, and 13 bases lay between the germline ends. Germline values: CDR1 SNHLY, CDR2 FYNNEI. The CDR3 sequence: CASSEAAGLSGNTIYF. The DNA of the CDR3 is TGTGCCAGCAGTGAAGCGGCGGGGCTCTCCGGAAACACCATATATTTT.

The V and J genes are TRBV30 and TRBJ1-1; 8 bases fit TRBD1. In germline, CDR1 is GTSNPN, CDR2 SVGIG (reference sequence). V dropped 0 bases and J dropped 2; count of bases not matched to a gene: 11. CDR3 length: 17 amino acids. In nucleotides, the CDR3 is TGTGCCTGGAGTGTACATCCTGGGACAGGAATTAACACTGAAGCTTTCTTT. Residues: CAWSVHPGTGINTEAFF.

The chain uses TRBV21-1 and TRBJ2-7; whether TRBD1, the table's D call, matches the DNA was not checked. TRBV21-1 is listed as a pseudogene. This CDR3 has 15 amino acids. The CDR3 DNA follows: TGTGCCAGCATCCAACTTCGACAGGCCCCCTACGAGCAGTACTTC. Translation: CASIQLRQAPYEQYF.

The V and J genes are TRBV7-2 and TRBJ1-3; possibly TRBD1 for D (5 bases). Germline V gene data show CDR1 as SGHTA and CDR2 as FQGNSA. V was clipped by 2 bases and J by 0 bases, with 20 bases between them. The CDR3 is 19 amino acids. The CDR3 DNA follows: TGTGCCAGCAGCTTAAAACCTCCCGGGACGGGGAGCTCTGGAAACACCATATATTTT. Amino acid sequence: CASSLKPPGTGSSGNTIYF.

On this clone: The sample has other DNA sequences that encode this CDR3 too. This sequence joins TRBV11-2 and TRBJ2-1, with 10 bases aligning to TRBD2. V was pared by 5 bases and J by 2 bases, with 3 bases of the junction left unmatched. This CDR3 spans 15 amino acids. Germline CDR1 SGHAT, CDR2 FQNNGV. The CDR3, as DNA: TGTGCCAGCAGCCCCCTAGCGGGAGCCTACAATGAGCAGTTCTTC. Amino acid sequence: CASSPLAGAYNEQFF.

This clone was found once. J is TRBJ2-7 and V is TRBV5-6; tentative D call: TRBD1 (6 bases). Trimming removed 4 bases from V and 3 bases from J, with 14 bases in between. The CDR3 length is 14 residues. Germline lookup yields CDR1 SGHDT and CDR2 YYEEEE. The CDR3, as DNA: TGTGCCAGCAGCCCCGACAGGACGGACTACGAGCAGTACTTC. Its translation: CASSPDRTDYEQYF.

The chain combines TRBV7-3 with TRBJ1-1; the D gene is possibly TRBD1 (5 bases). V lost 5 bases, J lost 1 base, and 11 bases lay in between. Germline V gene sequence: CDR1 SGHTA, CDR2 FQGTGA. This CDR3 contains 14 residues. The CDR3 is CASSLYGGNTEAFF. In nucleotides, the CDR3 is TGTGCCAGCAGCCTCTATGGGGGGAACACTGAAGCTTTCTTT.

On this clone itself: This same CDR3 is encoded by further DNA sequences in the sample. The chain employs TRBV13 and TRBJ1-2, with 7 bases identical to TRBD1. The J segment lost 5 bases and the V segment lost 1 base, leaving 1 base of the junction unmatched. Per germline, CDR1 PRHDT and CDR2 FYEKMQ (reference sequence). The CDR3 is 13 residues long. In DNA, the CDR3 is TGTGCCAGCAGCTTAGACAGGGGATATGGCTACACCTTC. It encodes CASSLDRGYGYTF.